This TCR beta chain was identified in a study of T cell repertoires in cytomegalovirus infection. About this clonotype: Its antigen remains unidentified.

TCRdb used MiXCR to reprocess the reads, holding one entry per CDR3 protein. The sample has about 830,000 distinct CDR3 sequences; approximately 30% are singletons. After removal of 2 bases from V and 6 bases from J, the junction contained 6 bases not matched to a gene. Germline CDR1 MGHRA, CDR2 YSYEKL. CDR3 size: 15 residues. Sample: cultured CD8+ T cells from PBMCs, taken from culture after CMV antigen stimulation. The chain uses TRBV4-1 and TRBJ2-3, with 9 bases fitting TRBD2. The receptor's source is a human donor in good health (CMV status not recorded). Some clones in this sample may be carry-over from other donors' samples. CDR3 residues: CASSQIAGEVDTQYF. CDR3 bases: TGCGCCAGCAGCCAAATAGCGGGGGAGGTGGATACGCAGTATTTT.